This is a list of T cell receptor beta chains from one sample in a study of blood T cell repertoires in COVID-19. Sequencing used immunoSEQ multiplex PCR; TCRdb keeps in-frame clones, though not all of them. Of approximately 50,000 clones in the sample, approximately 85% were seen once. Sequences were obtained from peripheral blood. The receptors shown here come from a human donor in a cohort sampled during active COVID-19. Both conserved end residues are part of each CDR3. A D gene is named only where the DNA matches it firmly. Part of the rows lack a size; the others show once, few, many or a class for expanded clones.

J gene | clone size | D gene | V gene | CDR3 protein | CDR3 DNA
TRBJ1-3 | NA | TRBD1 | TRBV28 | CASSPGQGAGGNTIYF | TGTGCCAGCAGTCCGGGACAGGGGGCAGGTGGAAACACCATATATTTT
TRBJ1-2 | once | NA | TRBV30 | CAWRGRRQEAYGYTF | TGTGCCTGGAGGGGGAGGAGGCAGGAAGCCTATGGCTACACCTTC
TRBJ1-1 | once | NA | TRBV3-1/TRBV3-2 | CASSQGSGGAFF | TGTGCCAGCAGCCAAGGGTCCGGGGGAGCTTTCTTT
TRBJ1-3 | NA | NA | TRBV2 | CASSLNTGNTIYF | TGTGCCAGCAGTCTAAATACTGGAAACACCATATATTTT
TRBJ2-3 | NA | NA | TRBV7-3 | CASSPGGSTDTQYF | TGTGCCAGCAGCCCCGGGGGAAGCACAGATACGCAGTATTTT
TRBJ2-2 | NA | TRBD1 | TRBV11-3 | CASSLQGTGGTGELFF | TGTGCCAGCAGCCTTCAGGGGACAGGGGGGACCGGGGAGCTGTTTTTT
TRBJ2-3 | NA | TRBD2 | TRBV4-2 | CASSQDTGTSYTQYF | TGTGCCAGCAGCCAAGACACCGGGACTAGCTATACGCAGTATTTT
TRBJ1-2 | NA | TRBD1 | TRBV2 | CASIKDRDRPYGYTF | TGTGCCAGCATAAAGGACCGGGACAGACCCTATGGCTACACCTTC
TRBJ1-2 | NA | TRBD1 | TRBV9 | CASSLEQGSRNYGYTF | TGTGCCAGCAGCCTAGAACAGGGGTCCCGCAACTATGGCTACACCTTC
TRBJ1-5 | NA | TRBD1 | TRBV12-5 | CASGFHRDRGLLLYGNQPQHF | TGTGCTAGTGGTTTTCACCGGGACAGGGGGCTCTTATTATATGGCAATCAGCCCCAGCATTTT
TRBJ1-6 | NA | NA | TRBV20-1 | CSASDILSSYNSPLHF | TGCAGTGCTAGTGACATACTGAGCTCCTATAATTCACCCCTCCACTTT
TRBJ2-1 | NA | TRBD2 | TRBV7-9 | CASRTSGSVYEQFF | TGTGCCAGCAGAACTAGCGGGAGTGTCTATGAGCAGTTCTTC
TRBJ1-2 | NA | TRBD1 | TRBV19 | CASSIGQGQNYGYTF | TGTGCCAGTAGTATCGGACAGGGACAAAACTATGGCTACACCTTC
TRBJ1-1 | NA | TRBD1 | TRBV4-1 | CASSQADRVATEAFF | TGCGCCAGCAGCCAAGCCGACAGGGTAGCCACTGAAGCTTTCTTT
TRBJ2-3 | NA | NA | TRBV9 | CASSVGRRGKGTDTQYF | TGTGCCAGCAGCGTAGGCAGAAGGGGGAAGGGCACAGATACGCAGTATTTT
TRBJ1-1 | NA | NA | TRBV6-5 | CASSRQENTEAFF | TGTGCCAGCAGCAGACAGGAGAACACTGAAGCTTTCTTT
TRBJ2-1 | NA | TRBD2 | TRBV18 | CASSRTSGGLYNEQFF | TGTGCCAGCTCACGGACTAGCGGGGGACTCTACAATGAGCAGTTCTTC
TRBJ1-2 | NA | NA | TRBV18 | CASSPGFRQANYGYTF | TGTGCCAGCTCACCAGGTTTTAGGCAGGCTAACTATGGCTACACCTTC
TRBJ2-1 | NA | TRBD2 | TRBV20-1 | CSASPGGFF | TGCAGTGCTAGTCCGGGGGGGTTCTTC
TRBJ2-2 | NA | TRBD1 | TRBV28 | CASSLWAGGRTGELFF | TGTGCCAGCAGTTTATGGGCAGGGGGCCGCACCGGGGAGCTGTTTTTT
TRBJ2-7 | NA | TRBD1 | TRBV11-3 | CAVPGQNYEQYF | TGTGCCGTTCCGGGACAGAACTACGAGCAGTACTTC
TRBJ2-1 | NA | TRBD2 | TRBV3-1/TRBV3-2 | CASSQDALAAWDEQFF | TGTGCCAGCAGCCAAGATGCCCTAGCGGCGTGGGATGAGCAGTTCTTC
TRBJ1-2 | NA | TRBD1 | TRBV3-1/TRBV3-2 | CASSQIEGALRYGYTF | TGTGCCAGCAGCCAAATCGAGGGGGCGCTCAGGTATGGCTACACCTTC
TRBJ1-5 | NA | NA | TRBV19 | CASSISGPISNQPQHF | TGTGCCAGTAGTATATCTGGGCCTATTAGCAATCAGCCCCAGCATTTT
TRBJ2-7 | NA | TRBD2 | TRBV6-1 | CASSEGALAGGEQYF | TGTGCCAGCAGTGAAGGAGCGCTAGCGGGTGGGGAGCAGTACTTC
TRBJ2-1 | NA | TRBD1 | TRBV2 | CASSGATGGEQFF | TGTGCCAGCAGCGGAGCGACAGGGGGGGAGCAGTTCTTC
TRBJ2-7 | few | NA | TRBV6-5 | CASSYRQRQSAEQYF | TGTGCCAGCAGTTATCGCCAGCGGCAGTCCGCGGAGCAGTACTTC
TRBJ1-3 | NA | TRBD1 | TRBV11-2 | CASSRTQGGNTIYF | TGTGCCAGCAGCCGAACACAGGGGGGAAACACCATATATTTT
TRBJ2-5 | NA | TRBD1 | TRBV2 | CASSEGTGRETQYF | TGTGCCAGCAGCGAAGGGACAGGGAGGGAGACCCAGTACTTC
TRBJ1-1 | NA | NA | TRBV28 | CASKRTANTEAFF | TGTGCCAGCAAGCGGACAGCTAACACTGAAGCTTTCTTT
TRBJ1-1 | NA | NA | TRBV3-1/TRBV3-2 | CASSPPSGTEAFF | TGTGCCAGCAGCCCCCCGTCAGGGACTGAAGCTTTCTTT
TRBJ2-3 | NA | NA | TRBV5-1 | CASSLGRDPADTQYF | TGCGCCAGCAGCTTGGGGCGGGACCCCGCAGATACGCAGTATTTT
TRBJ1-1 | NA | NA | TRBV3-1/TRBV3-2 | CASSQKTGYTEAFF | TGTGCCAGCAGCCAAAAAACAGGGTACACTGAAGCTTTCTTT
TRBJ1-1 | NA | NA | TRBV5-1 | CASTRSTLNTEAFF | TGCGCCAGCACCCGGAGCACCTTGAACACTGAAGCTTTCTTT
TRBJ1-5 | NA | TRBD1 | TRBV2 | CASSAGTGPTYTQPQHF | TGTGCCAGCAGTGCCGGGACAGGGCCAACGTATACTCAGCCCCAGCATTTT
TRBJ1-1 | NA | NA | TRBV5-4 | CASSLPPPRSAEAFF | TGTGCCAGCAGCTTACCCCCTCCCCGCAGCGCTGAAGCTTTCTTT
TRBJ1-1 | few | TRBD1 | TRBV7-9 | CASSATWTGRNTEAFF | TGTGCCAGCAGCGCCACTTGGACAGGGAGGAACACTGAAGCTTTCTTT
TRBJ1-2 | NA | NA | TRBV19 | CASSWRGGYTF | TGTGCCAGTAGTTGGCGGGGTGGCTACACCTTC
TRBJ2-7 | NA | NA | TRBV6-5 | CASSSTDYEQYF | TGTGCCAGCAGTTCGACAGATTACGAGCAGTACTTC
TRBJ2-7 | NA | NA | TRBV28 | CATRTDPYEQYF | TGTGCCACACGGACTGACCCCTACGAGCAGTACTTC
TRBJ2-1 | NA | NA | TRBV7-6 | CASSLAVEGDEQFF | TGTGCCAGCAGCTTAGCGGTGGAAGGGGATGAGCAGTTCTTC
TRBJ2-1 | NA | TRBD1 | TRBV28 | CASSLFTGGGEQFF | TGTGCCAGCAGTTTATTCACAGGGGGCGGTGAGCAGTTCTTC
TRBJ1-2 | once | NA | TRBV30 | CAWSVSVGASGYTF | TGTGCCTGGAGTGTAAGTGTGGGGGCGAGTGGCTACACCTTC
TRBJ2-7 | few | NA | TRBV12-5 | CASHSEKQYEQYF | TGTGCTAGTCATAGCGAAAAACAGTACGAGCAGTACTTC
TRBJ2-7 | NA | NA | TRBV29-1 | CSVRRTTMSEQYF | TGCAGCGTCCGTAGGACTACGATGAGCGAGCAGTACTTC
TRBJ1-6 | NA | NA | TRBV19 | CASTDRSAGNSPLHF | TGTGCCAGTACCGACAGGTCGGCTGGGAATTCACCCCTCCACTTT
TRBJ1-2 | medium-sized | NA | TRBV18 | CASSPSGGAGYGYTF | TGTGCCAGCTCACCAAGCGGGGGCGCGGGCTATGGCTACACCTTC
TRBJ2-7 | NA | NA | TRBV5-4 | CASSFGGKNEQYF | TGTGCCAGCAGCTTTGGAGGGAAAAACGAGCAGTACTTC
TRBJ2-1 | NA | TRBD2 | TRBV15 | CATSPGLAGNNEQFF | TGTGCCACCAGCCCGGGACTAGCGGGGAACAATGAGCAGTTCTTC
TRBJ1-4 | NA | TRBD1 | TRBV5-1 | CASSLGTALSAQTEKLFF | TGCGCCAGCAGCTTAGGGACAGCCCTCTCTGCGCAGACTGAAAAACTGTTTTTT
TRBJ2-7 | NA | TRBD2 | TRBV27 | CASSFLGRYEQYF | TGTGCCAGCAGTTTTCTCGGGAGGTACGAGCAGTACTTC
TRBJ1-4 | NA | NA | TRBV11-2 | CASSLSGTTNEKLFF | TGTGCCAGCAGCTTAAGCGGGACAACGAATGAAAAACTGTTTTTT
TRBJ1-2 | few | TRBD1 | TRBV7-8 | CASSFITGGGYTF | TGTGCCAGCAGTTTTATTACAGGGGGTGGCTACACCTTC
TRBJ2-1 | NA | TRBD2 | TRBV14 | CASSQDSIWREAAEQFF | TGTGCCAGCAGCCAAGACTCCATCTGGCGGGAGGCTGCTGAGCAGTTCTTC
TRBJ1-1 | NA | NA | TRBV27 | CASSLKPGLTEAFF | TGTGCCAGCAGTTTGAAACCCGGGTTAACTGAAGCTTTCTTT
TRBJ2-5 | NA | TRBD1 | TRBV5-1 | CASSRMPAQGKETQYF | TGCGCCAGCAGCCGAATGCCAGCACAGGGGAAAGAGACCCAGTACTTC
TRBJ1-1 | NA | NA | TRBV28 | CASRSQNTEAFF | TGTGCCAGCAGGTCACAGAACACTGAAGCTTTCTTT
TRBJ2-1 | NA | TRBD2 | TRBV2 | CASRRAASGRGYNEQFF | TGTGCCAGCAGGAGGGCTGCTAGCGGGAGGGGCTACAATGAGCAGTTCTTC
TRBJ2-2 | NA | NA | TRBV7-9 | CASSAEIYTGELFF | TGTGCCAGCAGCGCAGAAATTTACACCGGGGAGCTGTTTTTT